These T cell receptor beta chains were read from a single sample in a study of synovial regulatory T cells in juvenile arthritis. Some clones are missing from TCRdb's copy, which holds only in-frame ones; the method was immunoSEQ multiplex PCR. The sample has 9,500 to 10,000 clones. What was sequenced was Treg cells from blood. Receptors originate from a donor aged 2-35 years with juvenile idiopathic arthritis. CDR3s include the opening cysteine and the closing phenylalanine or tryptophan. Not every row has a clone size; where given, it reads once, few, many or a size class.

J: TRBJ2-7
V: TRBV28
size: .
CDR3: CASISSGAVIEQYF

J: TRBJ1-3
V: TRBV2
size: medium-sized
CDR3: CASRAGGEGNTIYF

J: TRBJ1-1
V: TRBV7-9
size: .
CDR3: CASSPQGPTEAFF

J: TRBJ2-5
V: TRBV4-3
size: .
CDR3: CASSQDTVADPKETQYF

J: TRBJ1-4
V: TRBV4-2
size: .
CDR3: CASQQAVNEKLFF

J: TRBJ1-2
V: TRBV28
size: .
CDR3: CASISQGAKGYTF

J: TRBJ1-1
V: TRBV19
size: medium-sized
CDR3: CASTIGGVEAFF

J: TRBJ1-5
V: TRBV5-6
size: .
CDR3: CASSFRQGSTQPQHF

J: TRBJ1-2
V: TRBV4-1
size: .
CDR3: CASSEGGRGYTF

J: TRBJ2-1
V: TRBV9
size: .
CDR3: CASSVPSGHNEQFF

J: TRBJ2-2
V: TRBV5-1
size: .
CDR3: CASKEGTGELFF

J: TRBJ2-7
V: TRBV19
size: .
CDR3: CASSIGYRDRGLEQYF

J: TRBJ2-5
V: TRBV15
size: .
CDR3: CATSREARGLETQYF

J: TRBJ1-2
V: TRBV7-9
size: .
CDR3: CASSLPGGAGRGYTF

J: TRBJ1-1
V: TRBV2
size: .
CDR3: CASSGLGRGQGTEAFF

J: TRBJ1-2
V: TRBV6-5
size: .
CDR3: CASSSGGGGYTF

J: TRBJ1-2
V: TRBV30
size: .
CDR3: CAWSGTDSFYGYTF

J: TRBJ2-2
V: TRBV7-9
size: .
CDR3: CASSLGNTGELFF

J: TRBJ1-1
V: TRBV5-1
size: .
CDR3: CASSLASGTEAFF

J: TRBJ2-7
V: TRBV7-9
size: .
CDR3: CASSLRAGLDLTYEQYF

J: TRBJ1-1
V: TRBV5-1
size: .
CDR3: CASSLEVTGSNTEAFF

J: TRBJ1-5
V: TRBV29-1
size: .
CDR3: CSVGDTRQPQHF

J: TRBJ2-3
V: TRBV7-9
size: .
CDR3: CASHPAGATDTQYF

J: TRBJ1-4
V: TRBV5-1
size: .
CDR3: CASSLRGHDEKLFF

J: TRBJ1-3
V: TRBV7-2
size: .
CDR3: CASSYTGSPGNTIYF

J: TRBJ1-2
V: TRBV4-3
size: .
CDR3: CASSQGTGGSNYGYTF

J: TRBJ2-7
V: TRBV7-9
size: .
CDR3: CASTRQVYEQYF

J: TRBJ1-1
V: TRBV29-1
size: .
CDR3: CSVEDTNTEAFF

J: TRBJ1-1
V: TRBV6-6
size: .
CDR3: CASSYSPAGAEAFF

J: TRBJ1-4
V: TRBV7-9
size: .
CDR3: CASSSVMRVDEKLFF

J: TRBJ2-3
V: TRBV4-1
size: .
CDR3: CASSQADLGFSTDTQYF

J: TRBJ2-7
V: TRBV21-1
size: .
CDR3: CASNLHRGKSTYEQYF

J: TRBJ1-1
V: TRBV10-3
size: .
CDR3: CASGRNTEAFF

J: TRBJ1-1
V: TRBV7-9
size: .
CDR3: CASRPRESDTEAFF

J: TRBJ1-1
V: TRBV10-2
size: .
CDR3: CASRAISGTEAFF

J: TRBJ1-5
V: TRBV5-7
size: .
CDR3: CASSLGVNQPQHF

J: TRBJ2-2
V: TRBV4-1
size: .
CDR3: CASSPESRTSITGELFF